The 17 T cell receptor beta chains presented below share a single source sample, sequenced in a study of T cell responses to AZD1222 COVID-19 vaccine. Measured with immunoSEQ multiplex PCR; TCRdb has only the in-frame clones, and not every one. The profile shows about 84,000 clones, just over 85% of them singletons. The source material was peripheral blood, sampled 28 days after the second AZD1222 dose. Receptors originate from an adult who received the AZD1222 COVID-19 vaccine.

The gene calls are TRBV4-1 and TRBJ1-5, with no clear D. The germline gives CDR1 MGHRA, CDR2 YSYEKL. CDR3 length equals 18 residues. V lost 3 bases and J lost 0, with 18 bases in between. The CDR3 loop is CASSQVDLGLSSNQPQHF. CDR3 coding DNA: TGCGCCAGCAGCCAGGTGGATCTTGGGTTGTCTAGCAATCAGCCCCAGCATTTT.

The CDR3 DNA is TGTGCCAGCAGGGCCGCAAGTGGACGCTATGGCTACACCTTC. Translated, it gives CASRAASGRYGYTF. This chain connects TRBV6-5 to TRBJ1-2, with D unclear. The V gene lost 6 bases and the J gene lost 4 bases, with 15 bases spanning the gap. Germline V gene sequence: CDR1 MNHEY, CDR2 SVGAGI. The CDR3 contains 14 residues.

This sequence joins TRBV6-6 and TRBJ2-1; the D is unclear. The germline CDR1 and CDR2 sequences are MNHNY and SVGAGI (reference sequence). The CDR3 has 13 amino acids. V was pared by 6 bases and J by 0 bases, with 6 bases between. The CDR3, as DNA: TGTGCCAGCAGCAGAAGCTCCTACAATGAGCAGTTCTTC. The encoded protein is CASSRSSYNEQFF.

This clone was found a few times. This rearrangement joins TRBV19 to TRBJ2-2, with 8 bases identical to TRBD2. The junction had 3 bases not matched to a gene; V was cut back by 4 bases and J by 2 bases. The CDR3 has 15 residues. Germline V lookup: CDR1 LNHDA, CDR2 SQIVND (reference sequence). The CDR3 reads CASSRLAGNTGELFF. Here the CDR3 DNA reads TGTGCCAGTAGTAGGCTAGCGGGTAACACCGGGGAGCTGTTTTTT.

J is TRBJ2-5 and V is TRBV5-1; 10 bases match TRBD1. After removal of 3 bases from V and 3 bases from J, the junction contained 2 bases not matched to a gene. Germline V gives CDR1 SGHRS, CDR2 YFSETQ. The CDR3 is made up of 14 amino acids. The CDR3 nucleotides read TGCGCCAGCAGCTGGGGGACAGGGGAAGAGACCCAGTACTTC. Translated, it gives CASSWGTGEETQYF. Drawing the rest from reference TRBV5-1 and TRBJ2-5, the complete variable domain is KAGVTQTPRYLIKTRGQQVTLSCSPISGHRSVSWYQQTPGQGLQFLFEYFSETQRNKGNFPGRFSGRQFSNSRSEMNVSTLELGDSALYLCASSWGTGEETQYFGPGTRLLVL.

The chain has TRBV7-8 and TRBJ1-2; 11 bases are a match to TRBD1. Trimming at V came to 3 bases and at J to 7 bases, leaving 4 bases not matched to a gene. CDR3 length: 14 residues. CDR1 and CDR2 from the germline V gene are SGHVS and FQNEAQ. The CDR3 sequence: CASSFGQGASGYTF. As DNA, the CDR3 is TGTGCCAGCAGCTTTGGACAGGGGGCGTCTGGCTACACCTTC.

This clone was counted once. The J gene is TRBJ2-1, the V gene TRBV2; 9 bases align to TRBD2. Germline V CDR1 and CDR2: SNHLY, FYNNEI. This CDR3 comprises 16 residues. The trim removed 4 bases at V and 1 base at J, leaving 5 bases unmatched. The CDR3 DNA follows: TGTGCCAGCAGTGGCCCTAGCGGGGCTTCCTACAATGAGCAGTTCTTC. Its protein is CASSGPSGASYNEQFF.

The J gene is TRBJ1-4, the V gene TRBV28; TRBD1 agrees at 10 bases. Germline V gene data show CDR1 as MDHEN and CDR2 as SYDVKM. Trimming cost V 5 bases and J 5 bases; bases outside gene matches: 5. The CDR3 sequence is 15 residues long. The CDR3 loop is CASSKGTGENEKLFF. CDR3 DNA sequence: TGTGCCAGCAGTAAGGGGACAGGGGAAAATGAAAAACTGTTTTTT.

This clone was seen a handful of times. The CDR3 loop reads CASRIDRDGHRSGANVLTF. Written as DNA, the CDR3 is TGTGCCAGCAGGATAGACCGGGACGGACACCGCTCTGGGGCCAACGTCCTGACTTTC. The chain is built from TRBV3-1 (or the pseudogene TRBV3-2) and TRBJ2-6, with D perhaps assigned TRBD1 or TRBD2 (5 bases each). Looked up from germline, CDR1 is LGHDT and CDR2 is YNNKEL (reference sequence). V dropped 6 bases and J dropped 0 bases, with 21 bases sitting between them. The CDR3 is made up of 19 amino acids.

The chain couples TRBV7-3 to TRBJ2-2, with D uncertain. This CDR3 comprises 17 residues. Trimming left V 5 bases short and J 4 bases short, with 20 bases between. Germline lookup yields CDR1 SGHTA and CDR2 FQGTGA. This CDR3 is CASSPRAQRRSTGELFF. CDR3 DNA: TGTGCCAGCAGCCCACGGGCTCAACGTAGGAGCACCGGGGAGCTGTTTTTT.

This clone has just a few counts. This sequence joins TRBV19 and TRBJ1-1; D is ambiguous. Germline CDR1 is LNHDA and CDR2 is SQIVND (reference sequence). Trimming stripped 5 bases from V and 1 base from J, with 8 bases between. This CDR3 spans 13 amino acids. As DNA, the CDR3 is TGTGCCAGTAGTCTTCGGGAGAACACTGAAGCTTTCTTT. This sequence encodes CASSLRENTEAFF.

The chain links TRBV13 to TRBJ1-6; 9 bases map to TRBD1. The CDR3 has 15 amino acids. Per germline, CDR1 PRHDT and CDR2 FYEKMQ (reference sequence). With 4 bases clipped from V and 7 bases from J, the junction kept 5 bases outside the gene matches. DNA for the CDR3: TGTGCCAGCAGCTCCGGGACAGGGAGAAATTCACCCCTCCACTTT. Its protein is CASSSGTGRNSPLHF.

This sequence joins TRBV28 and TRBJ2-7, with D unclear. V lost 8 bases, J lost 6 bases, and 17 bases lay in between. This CDR3 contains 13 residues. CDR1 and CDR2 from the germline V gene are MDHEN and SYDVKM. CDR3 in DNA: TGTGCCAGCTATGGAAGTGCCGCTCGCGAGCAGTACTTC. This gives the protein CASYGSAAREQYF. The full variable domain, rest sourced from reference TRBV28 and TRBJ2-7, is DVKVTQSSRYLVKRTGEKVFLECVQDMDHENMFWYRQDPGLGLRLIYFSYDVKMKEKGDIPEGYSVSREKKERFSLILESASTNQTSMYLCASYGSAAREQYFGPGTRLTVT.

The gene calls are TRBV5-1 and TRBJ2-5; D possibly corresponds to TRBD1 (5 bases). CDR1 SGHRS and CDR2 YFSETQ come from the germline V gene. CDR3 length: 13 amino acids. Trimming stripped 3 bases from V and 1 base from J, with 7 bases between. The CDR3 sequence: CASSWTSQETQYF. In DNA form, the CDR3 reads TGCGCCAGCAGCTGGACATCCCAAGAGACCCAGTACTTC.

The genes are TRBV10-3 and TRBJ2-1; 7 positions match TRBD1. The CDR3 extends over 15 amino acids. Losses at the gene ends were 6 bases for V and 4 bases for J; bases not matched to a gene: 9. Germline V gene data show CDR1 as ENHRY and CDR2 as SYGVKD. The CDR3 spells CAIRLQGFSYNEQFF. CDR3 DNA: TGTGCCATCAGACTACAGGGGTTTTCTTACAATGAGCAGTTCTTC.

The rearrangement uses TRBV23-1 and TRBJ2-7; D uncertain. TRBV23-1 counts as an open reading frame of uncertain function. Trimming stripped 0 bases from V and 9 bases from J, with 6 bases between. The CDR3 length is 11 residues. The CDR3, as DNA: TGCGCCAGCAGTCAATCTAAGCGGCAGTACTTC. It is translated as CASSQSKRQYF.

The table lists this clone with a count of one. This chain uses TRBV15 with TRBJ1-1; D call uncertain. The CDR3 spans 15 residues. CDR1 and CDR2 (germline): LNHNV, YYDKDF (reference sequence). Deletions cut 1 base from V and 1 base from J, with 10 bases between. The CDR3 DNA reads as TGTGCCACCAGCAGAGCCCCGACCGGGAACACTGAAGCTTTCTTT. As protein: CATSRAPTGNTEAFF.